This TCR beta chain was sequenced during a study of blood T cell repertoires in COVID-19. The table came from immunoSEQ multiplex PCR; TCRdb's copy has only in-frame clones and leaves some out. The sample records about 84,000 clones, over 65% being singletons. V lost 6 bases and J lost 0; bases outside the gene matches: 4. CDR3 length: 14 amino acids. Germline CDR1 is LNHDA and CDR2 is SQIVND (reference sequence). The source material was peripheral blood. The TCR was taken from a man aged 45-65 years with active or convalescent COVID-19. The chain joins TRBV19 to TRBJ1-2; 7 bases map to TRBD1. CDR3 sequence: CASSNDRANYGYTF. The CDR3, as DNA: TGTGCCAGTAGCAATGACAGGGCTAACTATGGCTACACCTTC.